One sample yielded the 7 T cell receptor beta chains listed below, sequenced in a study of cytomegalovirus exposure and HLA in healthy donors. The PCR was carried out with 60 Vbeta primers and 13 Jbeta primers. Sequencing was performed with immunoSEQ multiplex PCR; in TCRdb, only in-frame clones are kept and a portion is missing. The top ten hold around 4.9% of the sample, which has about 140,000 clones, roughly 80% seen once. Sequencing used PBMCs. The receptor set was obtained from a male donor in good health and CMV-seronegative.

This chain links TRBV9 with TRBJ2-7; TRBD1 matches 8 bases. V gave up 0 bases and J gave up 5 bases; unmatched junction bases: 7. CDR3 length: 15 amino acids. Germline CDR1 is SGDLS and CDR2 is YYNGEE. The CDR3 here is CASSVGRQGADEQYF. The CDR3 DNA reads as TGTGCCAGCAGCGTAGGGAGGCAGGGGGCAGACGAGCAGTACTTC.

V usage is TRBV2 and J usage is TRBJ2-6, with D hard to call. The CDR3 sequence is 14 residues long. Trimming removed 5 bases at V and 0 bases at J, with 5 bases between. Per the germline V gene, CDR1 is SNHLY and CDR2 is FYNNEI. CDR3 sequence reads: CASSLSSGANVLTF. CDR3 DNA: TGTGCCAGCAGTCTTTCCTCTGGGGCCAACGTCCTGACTTTC.

As concerns this clone: One end of the junction varies from germline; a read error may be responsible. This rearrangement joins TRBV9 to TRBJ2-1; the D gene is possibly TRBD2 (6 bases). Germline V gene sequence: CDR1 SGDLS, CDR2 YYNGEE. The CDR3 covers 14 residues. The CDR3 nucleotides are TGTGCCAGCAGCGTAAATTCTGGGACTCCGCCTGGAATCTTC. Its translation is CASSVNSGTPPGIF.

This chain uses TRBV19 with TRBJ2-7; 11 nucleotides line up with TRBD1. Germline lookup yields CDR1 LNHDA and CDR2 SQIVND (reference sequence). With 2 bases clipped from V and 2 bases from J, the junction kept 5 bases outside the gene matches. The CDR3 sequence is 16 residues long. The CDR3 reads CASSIPRTGGTYEQYF. The CDR3 DNA is TGTGCCAGTAGTATACCCCGGACAGGGGGCACCTACGAGCAGTACTTC. The whole variable domain, filled in from reference TRBV19 and TRBJ2-7, reads DGGITQSPKYLFRKEGQNVTLSCEQNLNHDAMYWYRQDPGQGLRLIYYSQIVNDFQKGDIAEGYSVSREKKESFPLTVTSAQKNPTAFYLCASSIPRTGGTYEQYFGPGTRLTVT.

The chain employs TRBV7-9 and TRBJ1-4; 8 bases map to TRBD1. The junction had 9 bases not matched to a gene; V was cut back by 4 bases and J by 5 bases. From germline, CDR1 is SEHNR and CDR2 FQNEAQ (reference sequence). The CDR3 contains 16 residues. CDR3 amino acids: CASSSRADRANEKLFF. The CDR3 nucleotides are TGTGCCAGCAGCTCGAGAGCGGACAGGGCGAATGAAAAACTGTTTTTT.

Comment on this clone: A read error may account for a junction end that differs from germline. This chain joins TRBV10-3 and TRBJ2-5; tentative D call: TRBD1 (5 bases). The J call is doubtful: the DNA matches TRBJ2-7 better. Germline-derived CDR1 and CDR2 are ENHRY and SYGVKD. The CDR3 spans 12 residues. CDR3 sequence: CATSSGRTEQYF. The CDR3 region has the DNA TGTGCCACCAGTTCAGGGCGGACCGAGCAGTACTTC.

The chain employs TRBV4-2 and TRBJ1-2, with no clear D. V lost 0 bases to trimming and J lost 7 bases, with 15 bases between them. CDR1 LGHNA and CDR2 YNFKEQ come from the germline V gene. CDR3 length equals 15 residues. The chain's CDR3 is CASSQERAQTPGYTF. The CDR3 DNA sequence: TGTGCCAGCAGCCAAGAAAGAGCACAGACCCCTGGCTACACCTTC.